This record concerns one TCR beta chain sequence. Its specificity is unknown. This specimen belongs to a study of a mutant IDH1 vaccine in newly diagnosed glioma. Study-level information: Once 4-6 weeks had passed after radiotherapy alone, vaccination started, or it started with temozolomide cycles. The sex distribution of treated patients was about 62% male and about 38% female, with a mean age of 40.4 years. Earlier care involved radiotherapy, temozolomide, or both, and the majority received both.

Time point of the sample: week 35, safety follow-up. Mutant IDH1 20-mer peptide, at 300 ug, made up each vaccine dose, with topical imiquimod. Looked up from germline, CDR1 is MNHNY and CDR2 is SVGAGI (reference sequence). This CDR3 spans 16 amino acids. V lost 6 bases to trimming and J lost 3 bases; unmatched junction nucleotides: 11. Produced via immunoSEQ multiplex PCR; TCRdb's table is partial and in-frame only. This table has tens of thousands of clones, approximately 81% appearing once. The rearrangement joins TRBV6-6 to TRBJ1-2; the match to TRBD1 covers 9 bases. The receptor was derived from a man aged 25-40 years with glioma. The source material was PBMCs, sampled from a glioma patient whose treatment included an IDH1 peptide vaccine. The CDR3 protein is CASSPTGGQRDYGYTF. DNA of the CDR3: TGTGCCAGCAGCCCGACAGGGGGGCAACGCGACTATGGCTACACCTTC.